The 21 T cell receptor beta chains reported below all come from one sample, sequenced in a study of T cell clonality in common variable immunodeficiency. The data were produced by immunoSEQ multiplex PCR, yet TCRdb's version contains in-frame clones alone and is incomplete. The specimen has approximately 64,000 clones, none found just once. The specimen was peripheral blood mononuclear cells. These TCRs come from a person aged 18 to 70 in good health.

The table lists this clone with many counts. Coverage ceases 3 residues before the CDR3 finishes, and the germline J gene fills in the end. The rearrangement links TRBV30 to TRBJ1-1; the D gene is possibly TRBD1 (5 bases). The CDR3 contains 14 residues. The germline V gene encodes CDR1 GTSNPN and CDR2 SVGIG (reference sequence). Trimming left V 6 bases short and J 1 base short, with 15 bases between. CDR3 DNA (partial): TGTGCCTGCCAAAAATGGGGGGAGAACACTGAA. This gives the protein CACQKWGENTE. The complete CDR3 sequence is CACQKWGENTEAFF.

This clone was recorded at least ten times. The read falls 3 residues short of the CDR3 end, and the missing part is taken from the germline J gene. The chain recombines TRBV7-3 with TRBJ2-1; 9 bases match TRBD2. The length of the CDR3 is 14 residues. Germline V gene lookup returns CDR1 SGHTA and CDR2 FQGTGA. Trimming at V came to 6 bases and at J to 6 bases, leaving 6 bases not matched to a gene. This CDR3 is CASREAGGLNEQFF. CDR3 DNA (partial): TGTGCCAGCAGGGAAGCGGGGGGCCTCAATGAG.

This clone has ten or more counts. The missing CDR3 end, 3 residues past where the read stops, is filled in from the germline J gene. This rearrangement joins TRBV7-3 to TRBJ2-3, with 7 bases that match TRBD1. CDR1 is SGHTA and CDR2 is FQGTGA in the germline V gene. V shed 5 bases and J 2 bases; nucleotides not matched to a gene: 10. This CDR3 is built from 16 residues. The CDR3 protein is CASSLASDRFTDTQYF. The CDR3 DNA, read in part, is TGTGCCAGCAGCCTCGCGTCGGACAGGTTCACAGATACG.

In this sample, this clone turned up many times. Coverage ceases 3 residues before the CDR3 finishes, and the germline J gene fills in the end. The V and J genes are TRBV29-1 and TRBJ2-3; no clear D gene. From germline, CDR1 is SQVTM and CDR2 ANQGSEA. With 7 bases removed from V and 0 bases from J, the gap between germline ends came to 17 bases. The CDR3 has 15 amino acids. The CDR3 region is CSAQKGATSTDTQYF. The DNA read from the CDR3 is TGCAGCGCACAAAAGGGTGCAACTAGCACAGATACG.

There are many counts of this clone. A read error may produce the germline difference seen at one junction end. The sequenced fragment ends 3 residues before the CDR3 boundary, so the rest is inferred from the germline J gene. The chain combines TRBV7-7 with TRBJ2-1; the D gene is possibly TRBD1 (5 bases). The CDR3 is 13 residues long. The germline gives CDR1 SSHAT, CDR2 FNYEAQ (reference sequence). The sequenced part of the CDR3 DNA is TGTGCTAGCAGCTTAACAGGCTACAATGAG. Amino acids: CASSLTGYNE. The entire CDR3 is CASSLTGYNEQFF.

This clone was recorded many times. The read falls 3 residues short of the CDR3 end, and the missing part is taken from the germline J gene. The chain links TRBV5-1 to TRBJ1-2; D possibly corresponds to TRBD1 (6 bases). V was cut by 3 bases and J by 3 bases, with 15 bases left in between. The V gene's germline CDR1 is SGHRS and CDR2 YFSETQ. The CDR3 runs to 15 residues. The sequenced part of the CDR3 DNA is TGCGCCAGCAGCTCACCAATCAGGGGCCACTATGGC. It specifies CASSSPIRGHYG. Given in full, the CDR3 is CASSSPIRGHYGYTF.

This clone was seen repeatedly, ten times or more. With the read ending 3 residues before the CDR3 end, the germline J gene is used to fill in that end. V and J are TRBV10-1 and TRBJ2-1, with TRBD1 matching 7 bases. V lost 1 base to trimming and J lost 3 bases; unmatched junction nucleotides: 0. Germline CDR1 is WNHNN and CDR2 is SYGVQD (reference sequence). The CDR3 has 14 amino acids. The sequenced part of the CDR3 DNA is TGCGCCAGCAGTGAGTACAGGGGCTACAATGAG. It encodes CASSEYRGYNE. The whole CDR3 protein reads CASSEYRGYNEQFF.

This clone has at least ten counts. The CDR3 end is not reached by the read, which stops 3 residues before it; the germline J gene fills it in. The V gene is TRBV2, the J gene TRBJ1-5; 7 positions match TRBD1. This CDR3 contains 13 residues. V gave up 8 bases and J gave up 6 bases; unmatched junction bases: 7. The germline V gene encodes CDR1 SNHLY and CDR2 FYNNEI. The sequenced part of the CDR3 DNA is TGTGCCAGCGGCAGACAGGGATCTCAGCCC. It is translated as CASGRQGSQP. The whole CDR3 sequence reads CASGRQGSQPQHF.

There are many counts of this clone. The read finishes 3 residues shy of the CDR3 end, and the germline J gene is used to complete it. The chain is built from TRBV29-1 and TRBJ1-1, with D tentatively TRBD1 (5 bases). The V end was cut by 6 bases, the J end by 3 bases, with 20 bases between. CDR1 and CDR2 from the germline V gene are SQVTM and ANQGSEA. This CDR3 has 15 amino acids. CDR3 DNA, as far as it was read: TGCAGCGTCTTTCCTGCCAGGGCACAAGACACTGAA. Amino acids: CSVFPARAQDTE. The entire CDR3 sequence reads CSVFPARAQDTEAFF.

This clone has a count of ten or more. The CDR3 is cut off 3 residues early in the read; its end comes from the germline J gene. This sequence joins TRBV20-1 and TRBJ2-5; 12 bases align to TRBD2. The CDR3 runs to 17 residues. V dropped 0 bases and J dropped 2; count of bases not matched to a gene: 7. CDR1 and CDR2 from the germline V gene are DFQATT and SNEGSKA (reference sequence). CDR3 loop: CSARDPSGRVHQETQYF. Partial CDR3 DNA: TGCAGTGCTAGAGATCCTAGCGGGAGGGTCCATCAAGAGACC.

On this clone: The missing CDR3 end, 3 residues past where the read stops, is filled in from the germline J gene. The chain links TRBV7-9 to TRBJ2-7; no definite D call. Trimming pared 6 bases from V and 0 bases from J, leaving 3 bases between. Germline V gene data show CDR1 as SEHNR and CDR2 as FQNEAQ (reference sequence). The CDR3 spans 11 residues. This CDR3 is CASSLSYEQYF. The CDR3 bases that were read are TGTGCCAGCAGTCTCTCCTACGAG.

On this clone itself: With the read ending 3 residues before the CDR3 end, the germline J gene is used to fill in that end. V gene TRBV6-1 combines with J gene TRBJ2-7; D possibly corresponds to TRBD1 (6 bases). Germline V gives CDR1 MNHNS, CDR2 SASEGT. The CDR3 length is 13 residues. The V and J ends lost 4 bases and 6 bases respectively, with 13 bases between them. The CDR3 DNA, read in part, is TGTGCCAGCAGTGGGCAAACCAGGGGCGAG. Translation: CASSGQTRGE. The complete CDR3 reads CASSGQTRGEQYF.

This clone was detected many times. The read ends 3 residues before the CDR3 terminus; that terminus is restored from the germline J gene. The chain joins TRBV30 to TRBJ1-2, with TRBD1 matching over 7 bases. Germline loops: CDR1 GTSNPN, CDR2 SVGIG (reference sequence). The CDR3 extends over 16 amino acids. J gave up 0 bases and V 7 bases, and 14 bases lay outside the gene matches. The part of the CDR3 DNA that was read is TGTGCCTCCCCTGAGGGGACAGCCACGTCTAACTATGGC. The encoded protein is CASPEGTATSNYG. The entire CDR3 protein is CASPEGTATSNYGYTF.

This clone was seen repeatedly, ten times or more. The read stops 3 residues short of the end of the CDR3; the missing end is completed from the germline J gene. The J gene is TRBJ2-7, the V gene TRBV20-1; TRBD2 is a possible D gene (6 bases). This CDR3 is 12 amino acids long. CDR1 is DFQATT, CDR2 SNEGSKA, per germline (reference sequence). V was pared by 7 bases and J by 4 bases, with 14 bases between. CDR3 bases read: TGCAGTGTCAGATCGGGGGAATACGAG. This sequence encodes CSVRSGEYE. The CDR3 reads in full as CSVRSGEYEQYF.

This clone was observed many times. Read coverage stops 3 residues before the CDR3 terminus; the germline J gene supplies the remainder. V usage is TRBV5-1 and J usage is TRBJ1-6; D is possibly TRBD1 (5 bases). With 3 bases removed from V and 9 bases from J, the gap between germline ends came to 10 bases. Germline V CDR1 and CDR2: SGHRS, YFSETQ. The CDR3 contains 13 residues. This CDR3 is CASSSTEFSPLHF. The covered CDR3 bases are TGCGCCAGCAGCTCGACAGAATTTTCACCC.

This clone was seen at least ten times. The observed sequence ends 3 residues before the CDR3 terminus, with the missing tail filled in from the germline J gene. V gene TRBV20-1 combines with J gene TRBJ1-5; D call uncertain. V was shortened by 2 bases and J by 0 bases, with 14 bases between the two germline ends. The CDR3 extends over 16 amino acids. The germline gives CDR1 DFQATT, CDR2 SNEGSKA (reference sequence). The sequenced part of the CDR3 DNA is TGCAGTGCTAGATTAATGGTAGATTATAGCAATCAGCCC. This sequence encodes CSARLMVDYSNQP. The whole CDR3 is CSARLMVDYSNQPQHF.

This clone appeared many times. The read ends 3 residues early relative to the CDR3; the germline J gene fills the gap. This rearrangement joins TRBV28 to TRBJ1-5, with unresolved D. V shed 3 bases and J shed 8 bases, with 8 bases lying between them. The length of the CDR3 is 12 residues. Germline V lookup: CDR1 MDHEN, CDR2 SYDVKM. The covered CDR3 bases are TGTGCCAGCAGTTTCGGTTTTGAGCCC. This sequence encodes CASSFGFEP. The whole CDR3 sequence reads CASSFGFEPQHF.

This clone was seen ten or more times. Coverage ceases 3 residues before the CDR3 finishes, and the germline J gene fills in the end. The rearrangement links TRBV29-1 to TRBJ1-1; 10 bases are a match to TRBD1. The germline V gene has CDR1 SQVTM and CDR2 ANQGSEA. Losses at the gene ends were 7 bases for V and 2 bases for J; bases not matched to a gene: 13. CDR3 length equals 16 residues. Here the CDR3 reads CSATTGTGVTNTEAFF. The CDR3 bases that were read are TGCAGCGCCACAACCGGGACAGGGGTAACTAACACTGAA.

There are many counts of this clone. Read coverage stops 3 residues before the CDR3 terminus; the germline J gene supplies the remainder. This rearrangement joins TRBV5-8 to TRBJ2-7, with TRBD1 as a possible D gene (6 bases). Germline V gives CDR1 SGHTS, CDR2 YDEGEE. Trimming took off 2 bases at V and 1 base at J, with 10 bases between the two ends. The CDR3 is 14 residues long. Incomplete CDR3 DNA: TGTGCCAGCAGCTTAACAGGGAAGTCCTACGAG. Translation: CASSLTGKSYE. The full CDR3 protein is CASSLTGKSYEQYF.

This clone was recorded many times. The sequenced fragment ends 3 residues before the CDR3 boundary, so the rest is inferred from the germline J gene. The chain recombines TRBV30 with TRBJ2-1; D is undetermined. Germline values: CDR1 GTSNPN, CDR2 SVGIG (reference sequence). V was trimmed by 0 bases and J by 0 bases, leaving 9 bases between them. The CDR3 extends over 15 amino acids. The CDR3 here is CAWSVGGSSYNEQFF. Incomplete CDR3 DNA: TGTGCCTGGAGTGTAGGCGGAAGCTCCTACAATGAG.

This clone was detected ten times or more. The read terminates 3 residues ahead of where the CDR3 ends, so the germline J gene completes it. This chain links TRBV2 with TRBJ1-2; 10 nucleotides align to TRBD1. Germline V CDR1 and CDR2: SNHLY, FYNNEI. The CDR3 has 12 amino acids. This CDR3 reads CASNGQGVGYTF. The sequenced part of the CDR3 DNA is TGTGCCAGCAATGGACAGGGGGTGGGC.